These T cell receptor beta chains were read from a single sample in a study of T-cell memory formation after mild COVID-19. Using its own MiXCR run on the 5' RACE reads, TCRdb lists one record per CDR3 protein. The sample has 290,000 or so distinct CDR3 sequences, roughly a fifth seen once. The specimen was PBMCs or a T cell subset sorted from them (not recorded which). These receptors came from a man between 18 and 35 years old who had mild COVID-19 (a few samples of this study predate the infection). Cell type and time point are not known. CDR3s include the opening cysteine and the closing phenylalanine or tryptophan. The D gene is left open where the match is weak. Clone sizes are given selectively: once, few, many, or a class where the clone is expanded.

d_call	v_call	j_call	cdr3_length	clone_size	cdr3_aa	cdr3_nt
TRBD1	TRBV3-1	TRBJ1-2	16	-	CASSQPGTGINYGYTF	TGTGCCAGCAGCCAACCCGGGACAGGGATAAACTATGGCTACACCTTC
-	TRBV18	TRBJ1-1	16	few	CASSPRSPNANTEAFF	TGTGCCAGCTCACCTCGGTCACCGAATGCGAACACTGAAGCTTTCTTT
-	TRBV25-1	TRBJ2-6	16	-	CASSDPGLTGANVLTF	TGTGCCAGCAGTGATCCCGGGCTTACTGGGGCCAACGTCCTGACTTTC
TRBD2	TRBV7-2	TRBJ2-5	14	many	CASSSGLALETQYF	TGTGCCAGCAGCTCGGGACTAGCGTTAGAGACCCAGTACTTC
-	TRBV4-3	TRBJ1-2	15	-	CASSQDLGGGYGYTF	TGCGCCAGCAGCCAAGATCTCGGGGGCGGCTATGGCTACACCTTC
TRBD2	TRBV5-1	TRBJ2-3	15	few	CASSFGTSGGWTQYF	TGCGCCAGCAGCTTCGGAACTAGCGGGGGTTGGACGCAGTATTTT
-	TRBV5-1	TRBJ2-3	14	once	CASSSAVAWDTQYF	TGCGCCAGCAGCTCAGCAGTAGCTTGGGATACGCAGTATTTT
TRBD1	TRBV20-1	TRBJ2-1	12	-	CSAVDRWDEQFF	TGCAGTGCTGTGGACAGGTGGGATGAGCAGTTCTTC
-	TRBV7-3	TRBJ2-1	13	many	CASSRLQYNEQFF	TGTGCCAGCAGCCGACTCCAATACAATGAGCAGTTCTTC
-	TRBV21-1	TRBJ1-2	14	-	CASSRQGGFDGYTF	TGTGCCAGCAGCAGACAGGGTGGCTTTGATGGCTACACCTTC
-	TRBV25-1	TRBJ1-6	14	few	CASTSGTSDSPLHF	TGTGCCAGCACATCCGGGACGTCGGATTCACCCCTCCACTTT
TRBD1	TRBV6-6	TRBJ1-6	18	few	CASNSPWGQGNFGSPLHF	TGTGCCAGCAATTCCCCGTGGGGACAGGGGAATTTCGGTTCACCCCTCCACTTT
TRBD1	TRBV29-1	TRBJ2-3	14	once	CSVPGQTSTDTQYF	TGCAGCGTCCCGGGACAGACATCCACAGATACGCAGTATTTT
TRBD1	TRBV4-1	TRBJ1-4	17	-	CASSPTTQGATNEKLFF	TGCGCCAGCAGCCCGACTACACAGGGGGCAACTAATGAAAAACTGTTTTTT
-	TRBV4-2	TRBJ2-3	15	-	CASSQDRTTKDTQYF	TGTGCCAGCAGCCAAGATCGGACTACCAAGGATACGCAGTATTTT
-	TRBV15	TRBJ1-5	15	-	CATSRDRGVDQPQHF	TGTGCCACCAGCAGAGATCGGGGTGTAGATCAGCCCCAGCATTTT
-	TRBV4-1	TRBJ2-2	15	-	CASSHPRVNTGELFF	TGCGCCAGCAGCCATCCAAGGGTAAACACCGGGGAGCTGTTTTTT
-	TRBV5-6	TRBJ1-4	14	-	CASSWGTGQEKLFF	TGTGCCAGCAGCTGGGGGACCGGTCAGGAAAAACTGTTTTTT
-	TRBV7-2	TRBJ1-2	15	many	CASRPAGAANYGYTF	TGTGCCAGCAGACCCGCTGGGGCAGCTAACTATGGCTACACCTTC
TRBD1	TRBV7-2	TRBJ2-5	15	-	CASSLRTGGRETQYF	TGTGCCAGCAGCTTACGGACAGGGGGCCGAGAGACCCAGTACTTC
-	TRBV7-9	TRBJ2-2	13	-	CASSFQDSGELFF	TGTGCCAGCAGCTTCCAGGACTCCGGGGAGCTGTTTTTT
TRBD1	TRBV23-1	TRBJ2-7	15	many	CASNRDRGPLSEQYF	TGCGCCAGCAACCGGGACAGGGGCCCCCTTAGCGAGCAGTACTTC
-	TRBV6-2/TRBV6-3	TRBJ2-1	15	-	CASRRAGSSYNEQFF	TGTGCCAGCAGGCGGGCTGGGAGCTCCTACAATGAGCAGTTCTTC
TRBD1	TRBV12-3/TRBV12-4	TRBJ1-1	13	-	CASTQGANTEAFF	TGTGCCAGCACCCAGGGGGCGAACACTGAAGCTTTCTTT
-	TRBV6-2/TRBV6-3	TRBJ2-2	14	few	CAGTGTPNTGELFF	TGTGCCGGGACCGGGACACCGAACACCGGGGAGCTGTTTTTT
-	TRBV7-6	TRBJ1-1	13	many	CASSLALTGEAFF	TGTGCCAGCAGCTTAGCGTTGACGGGGGAAGCTTTCTTT
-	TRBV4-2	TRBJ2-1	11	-	CASSQAAVRFF	TGTGCCAGCAGCCAAGCGGCAGTACGGTTCTTC
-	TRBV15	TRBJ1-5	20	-	CATSREAGELPSYSNQPQHF	TGTGCCACCAGCAGAGAAGCAGGGGAATTACCATCCTATAGCAATCAGCCCCAGCATTTT
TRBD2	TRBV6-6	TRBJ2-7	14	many	CASSYGSGGGEQYF	TGTGCCAGCAGTTATGGTAGCGGGGGTGGGGAGCAGTACTTC
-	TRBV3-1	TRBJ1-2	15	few	CASSHEWSRVNGYTF	TGTGCCAGCAGCCATGAATGGTCGAGGGTAAATGGCTACACCTTC
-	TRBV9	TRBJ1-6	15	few	CASSVGRAENSPLHF	TGTGCCAGCAGCGTAGGAAGGGCAGAAAATTCACCCCTCCACTTT
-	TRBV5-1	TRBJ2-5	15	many	CASSFQSALGETQYF	TGCGCCAGCAGCTTCCAATCTGCCCTGGGGGAGACCCAGTACTTC
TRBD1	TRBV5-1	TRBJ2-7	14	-	CASRWDSTSYEQYF	TGCGCCAGCAGATGGGACAGTACATCCTACGAGCAGTACTTC
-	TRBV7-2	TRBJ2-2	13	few	CASRERGTGELFF	TGTGCCAGCAGGGAGAGGGGCACCGGGGAGCTGTTTTTT
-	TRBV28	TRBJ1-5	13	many	CASSLAGHQPQHF	TGTGCCAGCAGTTTGGCAGGGCATCAGCCCCAGCATTTT
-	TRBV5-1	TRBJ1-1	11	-	CASVGEIEAFF	TGCGCCAGCGTGGGGGAGATTGAAGCTTTCTTT
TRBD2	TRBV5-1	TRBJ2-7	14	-	CASSLLADPYEQYF	TGCGCCAGCAGCCTACTAGCGGACCCTTACGAGCAGTACTTC
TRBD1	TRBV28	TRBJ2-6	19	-	CASSFFFGTVSSGANVLTF	TGTGCCAGCAGTTTTTTTTTCGGGACAGTCTCCTCTGGGGCCAACGTCCTGACTTTC
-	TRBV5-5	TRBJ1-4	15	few	CASSSTQGMDGKLFF	TGTGCCAGCAGTTCTACCCAGGGGATGGACGGAAAACTGTTTTTT
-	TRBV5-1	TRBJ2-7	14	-	CASGSGDFTYEQYF	TGCGCCAGCGGATCGGGCGATTTCACCTACGAGCAGTACTTC
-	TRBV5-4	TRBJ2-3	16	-	CASSQGGRGHGDTQYF	TGTGCCAGCAGCCAAGGTGGGAGGGGGCACGGAGATACGCAGTATTTT